This TCR beta chain was retrieved from a study of response to subunit inactivated influenza vaccine. Regarding the study as a whole: Authors suggested few new T cells are recruited by each seasonal influenza vaccination.

Comment on this clonotype: Its antigen is as yet unknown.

TCRdb re-called the RT-PCR reads with MiXCR, one entry per CDR3 protein. Of approximately 300,000 distinct CDR3 sequences listed, about 20% are singletons. The V end was cut by 1 base, the J end by 7 bases, with 12 bases between. CDR3 size: 15 residues. Germline values: CDR1 SGHRS, CDR2 YFSETQ. This sequence was found in a man between 50 and 75 years old who received an inactivated influenza vaccine. This sequence joins TRBV5-1 and TRBJ1-6; tentatively, D is TRBD1 (5 bases). The sequencing here drew on PBMCs from blood, taken roughly 20 months after vaccination. For the CDR3, the DNA is TGCGCCAGCAGCTTGTTTGCGACAGAGAATTCACCCCTCCACTTT. Translating gives CASSLFATENSPLHF.